This T cell receptor beta chain was sequenced during a study of cytomegalovirus exposure and HLA in healthy donors. Findings and caveats of the study: A later examination showed that TCR association rates differed by HLA locus, with DRB1 most and HLA-C fewest. Several V segments, TRBV6-2 and TRBV6-3 among them, could not be told apart and were dropped.

Per germline, CDR1 LGHNA and CDR2 YSLEER. Between the trimmed V and J ends, which lost 0 bases and 5 bases, there was a span of 5 bases. This CDR3 is 13 amino acids long. Points on this clone: Its antigen remains unidentified.

This PCR relied on a set of 60 Vbeta primers and 13 Jbeta primers. TCRdb keeps only in-frame clones here, not all; method: immunoSEQ multiplex PCR. The sample carries roughly 120,000 clones, roughly 79% recorded once. The TCR originated in a woman between 45 and 60 years old in good health and CMV-seropositive. The chain carries TRBV4-3 and TRBJ2-1; D unclear. Sequences were obtained from PBMCs. DNA for the CDR3: TGCGCCAGCAGCCAAGATCCCGACAATGAGCAGTTCTTC. Protein: CASSQDPDNEQFF.